This passage covers 11 T cell receptor beta chains from one sample sequenced in a study of Ad26.COV2.S vaccination and SARS-CoV-2 variants. The sample's treatment: 19 received Ad26.COV2.S at low or high dose, single or two shots; about 5 received placebo; per-sample allocation not given. Repertoires come from day 63 after the first vaccine or placebo injection. The table came from immunoSEQ multiplex PCR; TCRdb's copy has only in-frame clones and leaves some out. The sample shows 360,000 or so clones, 80% to 90% of them seen only once. The material sequenced was peripheral blood, taken in a trial of Ad26.COV2.S vaccine versus placebo. The receptors derive from a person aged 18 to 59 who received the Ad26.COV2.S COVID-19 vaccine or a placebo.

V usage is TRBV7-2 and J usage is TRBJ1-5, with D maybe TRBD1 (6 bases). V dropped 4 bases and J dropped 0 bases, with 13 bases sitting between them. The CDR3 runs 16 residues. Germline lookup yields CDR1 SGHTA and CDR2 FQGNSA. The CDR3 protein is CASSSAPDSSNQPQHF. CDR3 in DNA: TGTGCCAGCAGCTCGGCTCCGGACAGTAGCAATCAGCCCCAGCATTTT.

The V call is TRBV19, the J call TRBJ2-5, with 10 bases identical to TRBD1. V trimming: 5 bases; J trimming: 4 bases; junction bases outside the gene matches: 10. The V gene's germline CDR1 is LNHDA and CDR2 SQIVND (reference sequence). The CDR3 consists of 16 residues. This CDR3 reads CASSGSGTGVLETQYF. CDR3 sequence (DNA): TGTGCCAGTAGTGGCTCCGGGACAGGGGTGTTAGAGACCCAGTACTTC. Drawing the rest from reference TRBV19 and TRBJ2-5, the complete variable domain is DGGITQSPKYLFRKEGQNVTLSCEQNLNHDAMYWYRQDPGQGLRLIYYSQIVNDFQKGDIAEGYSVSREKKESFPLTVTSAQKNPTAFYLCASSGSGTGVLETQYFGPGTRLLVL.

This clone showed up just a few times. This chain uses TRBV3-1 (or the pseudogene TRBV3-2) with TRBJ1-6, with D perhaps TRBD1 (5 bases). This CDR3 spans 14 amino acids. Trimming stripped 1 base from V and 7 bases from J, with 8 bases between. Germline CDR1 reads LGHDT; CDR2 reads YNNKEL (reference sequence). This chain's CDR3 is CASSQVSGNSPLHF. As DNA, the CDR3 is TGTGCCAGCAGCCAAGTGTCAGGGAATTCACCCCTCCACTTT.

The genes are TRBV19 and TRBJ2-7, with D unresolved. The CDR3 is made up of 11 amino acids. The V and J ends lost 7 bases and 3 bases respectively, with 7 bases between them. The germline CDR1 and CDR2 sequences are LNHDA and SQIVND (reference sequence). The CDR3 spells CASIGDYEQYF. In DNA form, the CDR3 reads TGTGCCAGTATAGGTGACTACGAGCAGTACTTC.

This clone was counted a few times. V gene TRBV27 combines with J gene TRBJ2-1; 9 nucleotides agree with TRBD1. Germline CDR1 MNHEY, CDR2 SMNVEV (reference sequence). The V and J ends lost 3 bases and 7 bases, in that order; junction bases with no gene match: 4. The CDR3 loop spans 14 amino acids. CDR3 residues: CASSLNRGLNEQFF. Written as DNA, the CDR3 is TGTGCCAGCAGTTTGAACAGGGGGCTTAATGAGCAGTTCTTC.

The chain recombines TRBV9 with TRBJ1-5; D unresolved. Germline-derived CDR1 and CDR2 are SGDLS and YYNGEE. Trimming took 3 bases from V and 7 from J, leaving 14 bases between them. The CDR3 has 14 amino acids. The CDR3 DNA reads TGTGCCAGCAGCGGACACCTGGACGGGCAGCCCCAGCATTTT. As protein: CASSGHLDGQPQHF.

The CDR3 protein is CASSDRGWVPEQQYF. The CDR3 DNA follows: TGTGCCAGCAGCGACCGCGGTTGGGTGCCCGAGCAACAGTACTTC. The rearrangement links TRBV21-1 to TRBJ2-7; the D segment call TRBD2 is taken from the table without a DNA check. TRBV21-1 is a documented pseudogene. This CDR3 has 15 residues.

The chain joins TRBV18 to TRBJ1-1, with TRBD1 as a possible D gene (6 bases). CDR1 KGHSH and CDR2 LQKENI come from the germline V gene. Trimming removed 2 bases at V and 7 bases at J, with 11 bases between. The CDR3 spans 13 residues. The DNA for the CDR3 is TGTGCCAGCTCACCAAAACAGGGAAGTGAAGCTTTCTTT. This translates into CASSPKQGSEAFF.

This clone showed up just once. Distinct nucleotide sequences in the sample also encode this CDR3. The V gene is TRBV19, the J gene TRBJ2-7; 9 bases fit TRBD1. With V trimmed by 3 bases and J by 4 bases, 1 base remained unmatched. The germline gives CDR1 LNHDA, CDR2 SQIVND (reference sequence). The CDR3 runs to 13 residues. The chain's CDR3 is CASSIGQGYEQYF. CDR3 DNA: TGTGCCAGTAGTATTGGACAGGGGTACGAGCAGTACTTC.

On this clone itself: Other DNA sequences of this sample code for an identical CDR3. V and J are TRBV5-1 and TRBJ1-1; no definite D call. The germline gives CDR1 SGHRS, CDR2 YFSETQ. Trimming left V 4 bases short and J 0 bases short, with 7 bases between. CDR3 length: 13 amino acids. The CDR3 DNA reads TGCGCCAGCAGCCTGGGAGTGAACACTGAAGCTTTCTTT. It encodes CASSLGVNTEAFF.

The rearrangement links TRBV21-1 to TRBJ1-2. TRBV21-1 constitutes a pseudogene. CDR3 length: 19 residues. CDR3 in DNA: TGTGCCAGCAGCAAAGCGCATCGGAGGACTTTGTCGGGGAATCGGGGCTACACCTTC. Protein product: CASSKAHRRTLSGNRGYTF.